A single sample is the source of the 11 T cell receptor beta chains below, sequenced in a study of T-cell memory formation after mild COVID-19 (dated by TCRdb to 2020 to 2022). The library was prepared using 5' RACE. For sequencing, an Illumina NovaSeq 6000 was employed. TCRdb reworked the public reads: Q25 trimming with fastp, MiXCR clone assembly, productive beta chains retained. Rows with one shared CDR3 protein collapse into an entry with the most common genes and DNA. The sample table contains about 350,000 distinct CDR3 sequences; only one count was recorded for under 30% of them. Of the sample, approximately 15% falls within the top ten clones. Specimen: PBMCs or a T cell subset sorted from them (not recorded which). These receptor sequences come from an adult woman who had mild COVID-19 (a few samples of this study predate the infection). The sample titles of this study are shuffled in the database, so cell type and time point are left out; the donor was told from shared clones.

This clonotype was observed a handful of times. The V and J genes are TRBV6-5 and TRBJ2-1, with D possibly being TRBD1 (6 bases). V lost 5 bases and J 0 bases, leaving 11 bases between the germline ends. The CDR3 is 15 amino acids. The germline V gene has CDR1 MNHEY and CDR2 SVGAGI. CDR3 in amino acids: CASSRTENSYNEQFF. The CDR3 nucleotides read TGTGCCAGCAGTAGGACAGAGAACTCCTACAATGAGCAGTTCTTC.

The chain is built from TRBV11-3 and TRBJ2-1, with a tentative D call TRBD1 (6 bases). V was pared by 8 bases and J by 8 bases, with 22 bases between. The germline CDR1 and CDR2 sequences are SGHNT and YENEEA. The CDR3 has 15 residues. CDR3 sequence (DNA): TGTGCCAGCGGCTCCGGGGACACAGCTCATCATGAGCAGTTCTTC. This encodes CASGSGDTAHHEQFF.

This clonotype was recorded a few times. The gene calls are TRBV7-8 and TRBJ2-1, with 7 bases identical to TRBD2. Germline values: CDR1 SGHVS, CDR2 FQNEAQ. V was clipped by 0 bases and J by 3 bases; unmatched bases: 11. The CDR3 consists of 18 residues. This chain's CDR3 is CASSLAQARAGIYNEQFF. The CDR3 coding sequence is TGTGCCAGCAGCTTAGCCCAAGCCCGAGCGGGGATCTACAATGAGCAGTTCTTC. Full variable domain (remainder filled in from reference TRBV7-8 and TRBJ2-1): GAGVSQSPRYKVAKRGQDVALRCDPISGHVSLFWYQQALGQGPEFLTYFQNEAQLDKSGLPSDRFFAERPEGSVSTLKIQRTQQEDSAVYLCASSLAQARAGIYNEQFFGPGTRLTVL.

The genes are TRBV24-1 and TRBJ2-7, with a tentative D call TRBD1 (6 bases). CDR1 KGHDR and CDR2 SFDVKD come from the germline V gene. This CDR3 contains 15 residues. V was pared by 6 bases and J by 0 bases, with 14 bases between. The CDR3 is CATSPGTPISYEQYF. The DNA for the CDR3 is TGTGCCACCAGTCCAGGGACACCCATCTCCTACGAGCAGTACTTC.

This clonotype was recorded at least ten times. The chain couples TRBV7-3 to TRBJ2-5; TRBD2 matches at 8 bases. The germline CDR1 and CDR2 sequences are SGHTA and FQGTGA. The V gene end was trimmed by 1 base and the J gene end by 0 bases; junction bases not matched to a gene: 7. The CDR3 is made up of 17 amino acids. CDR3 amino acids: CASSLRGAGGYQETQYF. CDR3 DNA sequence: TGTGCCAGCAGCTTAAGAGGGGCGGGAGGTTACCAAGAGACCCAGTACTTC.

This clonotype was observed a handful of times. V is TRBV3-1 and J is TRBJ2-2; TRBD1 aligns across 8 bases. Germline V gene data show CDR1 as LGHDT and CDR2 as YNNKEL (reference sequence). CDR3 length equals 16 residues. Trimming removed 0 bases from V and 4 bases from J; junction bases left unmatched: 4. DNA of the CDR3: TGTGCCAGCAGCCAAGATTTTACAGGGGGCACCGGGGAGCTGTTTTTT. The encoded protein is CASSQDFTGGTGELFF.

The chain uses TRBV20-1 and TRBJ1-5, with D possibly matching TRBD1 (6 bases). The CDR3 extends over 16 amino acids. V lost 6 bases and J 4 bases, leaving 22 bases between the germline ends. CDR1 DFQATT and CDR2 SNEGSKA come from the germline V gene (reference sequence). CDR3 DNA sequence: TGCAGTGCCTTCAGGGGTGGTTCGGCACCGAATCAGCCCCAGCATTTT. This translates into CSAFRGGSAPNQPQHF.

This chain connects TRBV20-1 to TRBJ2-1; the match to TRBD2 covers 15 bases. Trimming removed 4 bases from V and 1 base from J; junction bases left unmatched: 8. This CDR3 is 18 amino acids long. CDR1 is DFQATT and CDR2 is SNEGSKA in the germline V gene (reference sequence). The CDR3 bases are TGCAGTGCTAAGGGACTAGCGGGAGGAACAGGGTCCTACAATGAGCAGTTCTTC. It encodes CSAKGLAGGTGSYNEQFF.

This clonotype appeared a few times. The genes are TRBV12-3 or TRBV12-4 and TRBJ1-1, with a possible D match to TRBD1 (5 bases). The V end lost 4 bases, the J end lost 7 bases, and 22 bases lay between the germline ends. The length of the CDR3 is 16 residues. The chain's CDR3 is CASSWNSGVGGDEAFF. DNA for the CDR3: TGTGCCAGCAGTTGGAACAGCGGGGTGGGGGGGGATGAAGCTTTCTTT.

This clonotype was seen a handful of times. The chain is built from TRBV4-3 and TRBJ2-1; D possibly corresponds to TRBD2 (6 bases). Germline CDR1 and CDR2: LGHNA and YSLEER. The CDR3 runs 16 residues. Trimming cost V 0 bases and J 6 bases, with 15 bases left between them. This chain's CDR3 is CASSQDRRGPGNEQFF. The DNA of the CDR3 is TGCGCCAGCAGCCAAGATAGGAGGGGCCCGGGCAATGAGCAGTTCTTC.

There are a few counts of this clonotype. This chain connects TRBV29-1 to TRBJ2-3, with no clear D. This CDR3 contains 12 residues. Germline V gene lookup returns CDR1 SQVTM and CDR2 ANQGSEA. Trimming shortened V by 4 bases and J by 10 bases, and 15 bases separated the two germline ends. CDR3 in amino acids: CSVGHEVGSQYF. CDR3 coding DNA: TGCAGCGTTGGACACGAGGTCGGCTCGCAGTATTTT.